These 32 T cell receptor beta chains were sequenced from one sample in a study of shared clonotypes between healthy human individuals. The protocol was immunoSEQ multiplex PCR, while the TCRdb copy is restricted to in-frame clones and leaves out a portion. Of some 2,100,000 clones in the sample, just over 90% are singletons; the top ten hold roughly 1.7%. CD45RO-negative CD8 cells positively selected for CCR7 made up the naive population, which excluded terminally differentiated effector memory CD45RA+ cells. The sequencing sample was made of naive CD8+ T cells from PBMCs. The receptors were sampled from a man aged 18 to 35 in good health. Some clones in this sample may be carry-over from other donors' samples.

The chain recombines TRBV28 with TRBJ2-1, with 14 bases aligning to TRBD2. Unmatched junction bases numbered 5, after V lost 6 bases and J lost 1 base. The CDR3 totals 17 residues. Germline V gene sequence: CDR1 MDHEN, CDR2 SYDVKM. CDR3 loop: CASSRGLAGVSYNEQFF. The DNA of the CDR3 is TGTGCCAGCAGCCGGGGACTAGCGGGAGTTTCCTACAATGAGCAGTTCTTC.

The CDR3 DNA sequence: TGTGCCTGGAGTACCGGACAGGGGTACGGTCAGCCCCAGCATTTT. Protein: CAWSTGQGYGQPQHF. V and J are TRBV30 and TRBJ1-5; TRBD1 matches 9 bases. Trimming at V came to 2 bases and at J to 6 bases, leaving 8 bases not matched to a gene. The germline V gene encodes CDR1 GTSNPN and CDR2 SVGIG (reference sequence). The CDR3 runs to 15 residues.

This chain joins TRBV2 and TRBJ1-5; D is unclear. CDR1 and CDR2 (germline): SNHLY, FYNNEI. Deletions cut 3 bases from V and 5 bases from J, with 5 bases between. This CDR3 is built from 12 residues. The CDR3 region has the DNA TGTGCCAGCAGTGACTGGGATCAGCCCCAGCATTTT. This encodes CASSDWDQPQHF.

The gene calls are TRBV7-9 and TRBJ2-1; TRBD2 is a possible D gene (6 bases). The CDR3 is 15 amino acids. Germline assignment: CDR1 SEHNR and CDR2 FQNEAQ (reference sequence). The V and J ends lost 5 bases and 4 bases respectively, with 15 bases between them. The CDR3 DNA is TGTGCCAGCAGCGGAGGACTACCGTTATACAATGAGCAGTTCTTC. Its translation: CASSGGLPLYNEQFF. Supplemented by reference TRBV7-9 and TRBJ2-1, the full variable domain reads DTGVSQNPRHKITKRGQNVTFRCDPISEHNRLYWYRQTLGQGPEFLTYFQNEAQLEKSRLLSDRFSAERPKGSFSTLEIQRTEQGDSAMYLCASSGGLPLYNEQFFGPGTRLTVL.

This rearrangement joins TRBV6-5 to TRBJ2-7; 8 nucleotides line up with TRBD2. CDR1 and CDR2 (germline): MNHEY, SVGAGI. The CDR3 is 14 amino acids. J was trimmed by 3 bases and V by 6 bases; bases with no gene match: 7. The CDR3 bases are TGTGCCAGCAGCAACGGGGGGGAGGTCTACGAGCAGTACTTC. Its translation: CASSNGGEVYEQYF.

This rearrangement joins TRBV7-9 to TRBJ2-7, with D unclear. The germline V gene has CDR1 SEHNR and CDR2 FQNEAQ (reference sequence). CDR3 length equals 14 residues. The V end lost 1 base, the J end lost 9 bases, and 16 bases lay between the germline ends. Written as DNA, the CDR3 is TGTGCCAGCAGCTTAGGGGGTCCTTCCCACGGGCAGTACTTC. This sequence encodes CASSLGGPSHGQYF.

CDR3 sequence reads: CASSAGGEPQHF. The CDR3 bases are TGTGCCAGCTCTGCGGGGGGGGAACCCCAGCATTTT. This chain uses TRBV6-5 with TRBJ1-5; tentatively, D is TRBD1 (5 bases). Germline V lookup: CDR1 MNHEY, CDR2 SVGAGI. This CDR3 is 12 amino acids long. Trimming removed 8 bases from V and 10 bases from J, with 15 bases in between.

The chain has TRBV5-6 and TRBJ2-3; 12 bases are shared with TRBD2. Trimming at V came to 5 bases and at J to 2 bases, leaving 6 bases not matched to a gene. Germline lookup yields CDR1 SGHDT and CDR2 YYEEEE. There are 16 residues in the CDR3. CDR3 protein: CASSPGLAGSTDTQYF. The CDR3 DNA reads TGTGCCAGCAGTCCCGGACTAGCGGGGTCCACAGATACGCAGTATTTT.

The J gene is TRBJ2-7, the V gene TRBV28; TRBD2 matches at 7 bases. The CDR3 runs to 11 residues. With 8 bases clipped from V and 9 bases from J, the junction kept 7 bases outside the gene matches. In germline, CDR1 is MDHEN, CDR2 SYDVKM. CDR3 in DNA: TGTGCCAGCCTATGGGGGGGAGGGCAGTACTTC. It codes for CASLWGGGQYF.

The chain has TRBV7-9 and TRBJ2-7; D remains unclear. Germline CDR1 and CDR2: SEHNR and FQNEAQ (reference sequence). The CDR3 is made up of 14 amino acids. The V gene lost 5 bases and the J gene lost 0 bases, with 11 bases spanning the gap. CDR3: CASSADASSYEQYF. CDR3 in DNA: TGTGCCAGCAGCGCGGACGCCAGCTCCTACGAGCAGTACTTC.

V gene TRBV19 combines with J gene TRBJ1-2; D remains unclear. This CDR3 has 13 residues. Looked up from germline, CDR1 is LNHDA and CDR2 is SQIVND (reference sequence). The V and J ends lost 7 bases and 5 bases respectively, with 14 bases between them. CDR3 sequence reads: CASTDGQFYGYTF. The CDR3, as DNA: TGTGCCAGTACCGACGGGCAGTTTTATGGCTACACCTTC.

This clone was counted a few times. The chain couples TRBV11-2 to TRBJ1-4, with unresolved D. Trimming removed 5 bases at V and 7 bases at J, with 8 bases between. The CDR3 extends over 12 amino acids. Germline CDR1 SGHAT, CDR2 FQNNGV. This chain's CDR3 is CASSERSEKLFF. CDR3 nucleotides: TGTGCCAGCAGCGAGCGAAGTGAAAAACTGTTTTTT.

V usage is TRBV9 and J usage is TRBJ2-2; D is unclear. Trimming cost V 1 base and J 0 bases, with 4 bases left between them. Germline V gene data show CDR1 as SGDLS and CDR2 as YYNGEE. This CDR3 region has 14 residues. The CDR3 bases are TGTGCCAGCAGCGTATGGTCGAACACCGGGGAGCTGTTTTTT. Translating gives CASSVWSNTGELFF.

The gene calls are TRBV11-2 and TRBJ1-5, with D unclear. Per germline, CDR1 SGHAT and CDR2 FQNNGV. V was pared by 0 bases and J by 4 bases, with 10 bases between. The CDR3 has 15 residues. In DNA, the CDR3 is TGTGCCAGCAGCTTAGATGGCACACCTAATCAGCCCCAGCATTTT. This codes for CASSLDGTPNQPQHF.

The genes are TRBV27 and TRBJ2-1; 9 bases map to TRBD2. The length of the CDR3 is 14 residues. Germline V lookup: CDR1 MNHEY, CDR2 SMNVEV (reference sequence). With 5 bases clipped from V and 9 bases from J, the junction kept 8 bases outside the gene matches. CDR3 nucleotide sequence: TGTGCCAGCAGTCTAGCGGGACCCCAGGGTGAGCAGTTCTTC. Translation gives CASSLAGPQGEQFF.

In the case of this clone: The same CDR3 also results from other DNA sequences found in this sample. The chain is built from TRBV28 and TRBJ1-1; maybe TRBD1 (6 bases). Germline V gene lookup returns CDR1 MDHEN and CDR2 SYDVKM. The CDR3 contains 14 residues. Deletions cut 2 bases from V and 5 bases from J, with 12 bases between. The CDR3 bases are TGTGCCAGCAGTTTACTCAGGGGAAGGACTGAAGCTTTCTTT. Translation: CASSLLRGRTEAFF.

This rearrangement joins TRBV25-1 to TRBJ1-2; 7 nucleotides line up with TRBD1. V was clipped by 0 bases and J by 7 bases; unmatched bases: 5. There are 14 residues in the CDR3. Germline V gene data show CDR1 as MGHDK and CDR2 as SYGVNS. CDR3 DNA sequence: TGTGCCAGCAGTGAATATACAGGGGTACGTGGCTACACCTTC. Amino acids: CASSEYTGVRGYTF.

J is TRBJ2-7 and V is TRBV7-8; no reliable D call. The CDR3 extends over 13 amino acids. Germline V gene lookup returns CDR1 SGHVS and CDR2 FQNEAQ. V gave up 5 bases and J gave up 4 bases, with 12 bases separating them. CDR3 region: CASSLLVNYEQYF. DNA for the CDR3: TGTGCCAGCAGCCTGCTCGTCAATTACGAGCAGTACTTC.

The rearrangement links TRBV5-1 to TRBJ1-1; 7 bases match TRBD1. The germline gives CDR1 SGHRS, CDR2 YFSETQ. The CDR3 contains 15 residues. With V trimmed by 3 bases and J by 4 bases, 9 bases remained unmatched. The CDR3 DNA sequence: TGCGCCAGCAGCTGGACAGACGCAGGGGGCACTGAAGCTTTCTTT. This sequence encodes CASSWTDAGGTEAFF.

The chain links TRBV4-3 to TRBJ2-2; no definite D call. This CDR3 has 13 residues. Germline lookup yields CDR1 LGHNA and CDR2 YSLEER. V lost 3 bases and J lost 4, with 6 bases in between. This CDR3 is CASSQPRTGELFF. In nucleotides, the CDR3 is TGCGCCAGCAGCCAGCCTCGCACCGGGGAGCTGTTTTTT.

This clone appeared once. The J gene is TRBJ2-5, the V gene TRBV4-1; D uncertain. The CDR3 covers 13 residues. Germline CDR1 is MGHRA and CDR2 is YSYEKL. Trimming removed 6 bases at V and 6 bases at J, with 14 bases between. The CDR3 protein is CASSEVFLKTQYF. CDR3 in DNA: TGCGCCAGCAGTGAAGTCTTTTTGAAGACCCAGTACTTC.

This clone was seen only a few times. The CDR3 coding sequence is TGTGCCAGCAGTGACCGTGGACGGGACAGGGGGCAGGCTTTCTTT. Residues: CASSDRGRDRGQAFF. V and J are TRBV27 and TRBJ1-1, with 12 bases aligning to TRBD1. The CDR3 spans 15 residues. Germline CDR1 and CDR2: MNHEY and SMNVEV (reference sequence). The ends lost 5 bases at V and 11 bases at J; junction bases unmatched: 12.

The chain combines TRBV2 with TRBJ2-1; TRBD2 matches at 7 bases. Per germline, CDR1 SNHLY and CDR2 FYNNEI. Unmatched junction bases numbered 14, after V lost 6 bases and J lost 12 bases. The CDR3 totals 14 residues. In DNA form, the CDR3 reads TGTGCCAGCAGCGCGGGAGAAGGTGTCGTGTGGCAGTTCTTC. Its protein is CASSAGEGVVWQFF.

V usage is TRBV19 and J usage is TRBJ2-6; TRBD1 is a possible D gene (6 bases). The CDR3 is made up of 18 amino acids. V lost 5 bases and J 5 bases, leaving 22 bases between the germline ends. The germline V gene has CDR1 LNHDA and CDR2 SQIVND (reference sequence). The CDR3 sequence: CASSARQAVILRANVLTF. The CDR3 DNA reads TGTGCCAGTAGTGCAAGACAGGCCGTGATTCTGAGGGCCAACGTCCTGACTTTC.

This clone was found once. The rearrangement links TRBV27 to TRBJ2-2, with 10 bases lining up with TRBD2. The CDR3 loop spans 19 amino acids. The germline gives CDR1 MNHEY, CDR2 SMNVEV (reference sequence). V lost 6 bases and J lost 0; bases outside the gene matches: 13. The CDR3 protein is CASSRNSGRAGSNTGELFF. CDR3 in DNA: TGTGCCAGCAGCCGAAACAGCGGGAGGGCGGGTTCGAACACCGGGGAGCTGTTTTTT.

DNA for the CDR3: TGCAGCGTGGTCTACACCGGGCGAGGACCAAACTATGGCTACACCTTC. Translation: CSVVYTGRGPNYGYTF. The V gene is TRBV29-1, the J gene TRBJ1-2; no clear D. V was shortened by 6 bases and J by 2 bases, with 22 bases between the two germline ends. The CDR3 extends over 16 amino acids. The germline CDR1 and CDR2 sequences are SQVTM and ANQGSEA.

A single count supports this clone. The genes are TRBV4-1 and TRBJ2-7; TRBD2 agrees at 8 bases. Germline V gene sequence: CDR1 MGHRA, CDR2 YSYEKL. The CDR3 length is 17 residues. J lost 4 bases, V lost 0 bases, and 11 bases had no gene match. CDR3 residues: CASSQDLSGSFGYEQYF. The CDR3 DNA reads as TGCGCCAGCAGCCAAGATTTGAGCGGGAGTTTCGGGTACGAGCAGTACTTC.

CDR3 in amino acids: CASSLSGWGSMNTEAFF. CDR3 sequence (DNA): TGTGCCAGCAGTTTGTCTGGGTGGGGCAGCATGAACACTGAAGCTTTCTTT. The chain carries TRBV27 and TRBJ1-1; possibly TRBD1 for D (5 bases). This CDR3 is 17 amino acids long. Germline CDR1 MNHEY, CDR2 SMNVEV (reference sequence). Between the trimmed V and J ends, which lost 3 bases and 0 bases, there was a span of 17 bases.

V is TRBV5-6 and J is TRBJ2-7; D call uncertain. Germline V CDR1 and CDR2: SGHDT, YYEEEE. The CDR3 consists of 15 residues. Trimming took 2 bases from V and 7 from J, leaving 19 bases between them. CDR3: CASSFGQPLSVEQYF. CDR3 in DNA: TGTGCCAGCAGCTTTGGGCAGCCCCTGAGTGTAGAGCAGTACTTC.

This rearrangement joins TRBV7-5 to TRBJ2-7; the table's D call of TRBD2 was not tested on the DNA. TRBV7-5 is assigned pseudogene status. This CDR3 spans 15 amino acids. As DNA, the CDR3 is TGTGTCAGAAGCTTAGGGTTACTTATCTCCTACGAGCAGTACTTC. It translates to CVRSLGLLISYEQYF.

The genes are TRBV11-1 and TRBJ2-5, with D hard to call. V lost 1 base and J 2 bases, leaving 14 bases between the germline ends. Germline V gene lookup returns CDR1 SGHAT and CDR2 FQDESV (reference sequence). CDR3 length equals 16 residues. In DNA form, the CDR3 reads TGTGCCAGCAGCTTAGTGGGCCGTGCTCAGCAAGAGACCCAGTACTTC. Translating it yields CASSLVGRAQQETQYF.

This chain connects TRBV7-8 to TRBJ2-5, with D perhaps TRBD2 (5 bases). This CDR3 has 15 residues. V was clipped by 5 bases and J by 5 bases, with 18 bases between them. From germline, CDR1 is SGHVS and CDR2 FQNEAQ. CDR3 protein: CASSPPVGPGETQYF. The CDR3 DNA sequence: TGTGCCAGCAGCCCGCCCGTTGGTCCGGGGGAGACCCAGTACTTC.